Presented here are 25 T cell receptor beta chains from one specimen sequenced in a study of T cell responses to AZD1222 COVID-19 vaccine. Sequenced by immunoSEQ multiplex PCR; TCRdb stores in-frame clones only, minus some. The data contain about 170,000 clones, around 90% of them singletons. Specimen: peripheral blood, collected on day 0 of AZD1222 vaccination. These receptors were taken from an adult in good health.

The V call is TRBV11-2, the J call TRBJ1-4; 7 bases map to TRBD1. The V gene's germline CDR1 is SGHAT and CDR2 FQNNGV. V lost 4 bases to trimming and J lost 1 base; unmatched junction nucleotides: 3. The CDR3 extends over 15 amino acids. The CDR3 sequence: CASSSNRGTNEKLFF. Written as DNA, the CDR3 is TGTGCCAGCAGCTCTAACAGGGGAACTAATGAAAAACTGTTTTTT.

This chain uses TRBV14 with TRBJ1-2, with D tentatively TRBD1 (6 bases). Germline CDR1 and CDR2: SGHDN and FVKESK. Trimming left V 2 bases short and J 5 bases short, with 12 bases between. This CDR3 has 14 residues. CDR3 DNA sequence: TGTGCCAGCAGCCAAAGGACAGCTCTTTATGGCTACACCTTC. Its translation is CASSQRTALYGYTF.

This chain's CDR3 is CSVSRNTGELFF. CDR3 bases: TGCAGCGTGTCTAGGAACACCGGGGAGCTGTTTTTT. The V and J genes are TRBV29-1 and TRBJ2-2; no definite D call. This CDR3 region has 12 residues. V lost 6 bases, J lost 1 base, and 6 bases lay in between. CDR1 and CDR2 (germline): SQVTM, ANQGSEA.

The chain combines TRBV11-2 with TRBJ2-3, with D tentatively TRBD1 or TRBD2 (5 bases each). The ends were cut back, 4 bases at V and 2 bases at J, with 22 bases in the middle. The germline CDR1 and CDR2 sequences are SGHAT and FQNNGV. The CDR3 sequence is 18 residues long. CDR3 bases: TGTGCCAGCAGCTCCTGGGGGATTCTAGACGGCCCCACAGATACGCAGTATTTT. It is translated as CASSSWGILDGPTDTQYF.

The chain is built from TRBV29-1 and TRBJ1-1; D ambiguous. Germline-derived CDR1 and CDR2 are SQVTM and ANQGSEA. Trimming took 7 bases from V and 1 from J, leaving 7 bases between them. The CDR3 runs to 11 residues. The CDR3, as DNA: TGCAGCGCCTCCAAGAACACTGAAGCTTTCTTT. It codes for CSASKNTEAFF.

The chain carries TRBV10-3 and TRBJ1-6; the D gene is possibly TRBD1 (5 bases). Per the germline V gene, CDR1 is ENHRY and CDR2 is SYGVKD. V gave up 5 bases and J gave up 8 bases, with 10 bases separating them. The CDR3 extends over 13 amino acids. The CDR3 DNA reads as TGTGCCATCAGTCAGGGTAGGGATTCACCCCTCCACTTT. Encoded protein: CAISQGRDSPLHF.

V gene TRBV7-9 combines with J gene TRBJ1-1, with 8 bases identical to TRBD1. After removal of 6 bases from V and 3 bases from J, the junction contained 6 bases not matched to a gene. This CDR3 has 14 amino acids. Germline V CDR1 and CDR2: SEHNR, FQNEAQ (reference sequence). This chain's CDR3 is CASSLGQAHTEAFF. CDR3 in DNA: TGTGCCAGCAGTCTGGGACAGGCCCACACTGAAGCTTTCTTT.

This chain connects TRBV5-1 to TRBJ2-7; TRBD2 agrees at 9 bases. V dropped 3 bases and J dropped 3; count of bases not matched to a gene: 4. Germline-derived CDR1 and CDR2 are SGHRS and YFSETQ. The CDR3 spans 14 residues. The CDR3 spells CASSYYSGSYEQYF. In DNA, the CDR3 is TGCGCCAGCAGCTACTATAGCGGGAGCTACGAGCAGTACTTC.

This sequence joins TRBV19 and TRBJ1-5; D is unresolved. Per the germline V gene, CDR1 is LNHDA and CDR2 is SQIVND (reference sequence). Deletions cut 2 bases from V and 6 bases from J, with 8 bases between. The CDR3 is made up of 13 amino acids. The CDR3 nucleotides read TGTGCCAGTAGTATAATCCCAGGTCAGCCCCAGCATTTT. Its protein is CASSIIPGQPQHF.

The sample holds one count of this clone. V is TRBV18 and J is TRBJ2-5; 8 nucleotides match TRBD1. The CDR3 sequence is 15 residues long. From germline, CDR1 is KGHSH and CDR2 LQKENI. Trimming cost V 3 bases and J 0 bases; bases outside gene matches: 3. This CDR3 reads CASSPGQENQETQYF. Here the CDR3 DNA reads TGTGCCAGCTCACCGGGACAGGAGAACCAAGAGACCCAGTACTTC.

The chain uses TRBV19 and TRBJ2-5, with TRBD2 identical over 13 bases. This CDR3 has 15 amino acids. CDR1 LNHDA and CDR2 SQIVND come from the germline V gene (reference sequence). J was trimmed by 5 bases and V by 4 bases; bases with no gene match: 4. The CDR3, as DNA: TGTGCCAGTAGTAAAACTAGCGGGAGGGTGGAGACCCAGTACTTC. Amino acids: CASSKTSGRVETQYF.

The DNA for the CDR3 is TGTGCCAGCAGTCTAAGACTAGCGGGATTTACAGATACGCAGTATTTT. Protein product: CASSLRLAGFTDTQYF. The V call is TRBV7-9, the J call TRBJ2-3, with 11 bases identical to TRBD2. Looked up from germline, CDR1 is SEHNR and CDR2 is FQNEAQ (reference sequence). J gave up 3 bases and V 6 bases, and 8 bases lay outside the gene matches. The CDR3 loop spans 16 amino acids.

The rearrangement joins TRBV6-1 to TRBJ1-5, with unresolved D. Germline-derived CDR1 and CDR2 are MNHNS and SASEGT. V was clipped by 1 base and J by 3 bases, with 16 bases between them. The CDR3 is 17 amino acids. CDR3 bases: TGTGCCAGCAGTGAAGAGTGGTTGGTCAGACCCAATCAGCCCCAGCATTTT. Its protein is CASSEEWLVRPNQPQHF.

CDR3 DNA: TGTGCCTGGAGTGTGGGACAGGGTAATGAAAAACTGTTTTTT. It is translated as CAWSVGQGNEKLFF. The chain combines TRBV30 with TRBJ1-4; 9 bases map to TRBD1. CDR3 length: 14 residues. V dropped 0 bases and J dropped 4; count of bases not matched to a gene: 0. The V gene's germline CDR1 is GTSNPN and CDR2 SVGIG (reference sequence). Full variable domain (remainder filled in from reference TRBV30 and TRBJ1-4): SQTIHQWPATLVQPVGSPLSLECTVEGTSNPNLYWYRQAAGRGLQLLFYSVGIGQISSEVPQNLSASRPQDRQFILSSKKLLLSDSGFYLCAWSVGQGNEKLFFGSGTQLSVL.

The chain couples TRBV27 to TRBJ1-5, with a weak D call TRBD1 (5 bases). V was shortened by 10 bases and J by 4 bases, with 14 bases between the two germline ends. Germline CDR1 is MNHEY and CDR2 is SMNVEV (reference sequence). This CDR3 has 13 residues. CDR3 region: CATSIRVNQPQHF. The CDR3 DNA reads TGTGCCACCTCGATCAGGGTAAATCAGCCCCAGCATTTT.

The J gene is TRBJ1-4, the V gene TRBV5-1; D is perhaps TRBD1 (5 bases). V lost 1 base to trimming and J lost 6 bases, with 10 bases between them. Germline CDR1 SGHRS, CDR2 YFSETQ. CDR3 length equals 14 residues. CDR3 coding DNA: TGCGCCAGCAGCTTGCAGGGTTGGGATGAAAAACTGTTTTTT. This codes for CASSLQGWDEKLFF.

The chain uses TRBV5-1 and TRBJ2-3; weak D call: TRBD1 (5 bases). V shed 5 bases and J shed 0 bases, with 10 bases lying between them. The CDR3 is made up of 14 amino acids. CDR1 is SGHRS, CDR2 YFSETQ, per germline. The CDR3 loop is CASRRQGSTDTQYF. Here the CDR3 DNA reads TGCGCCAGCAGGCGTCAGGGTAGCACAGATACGCAGTATTTT.

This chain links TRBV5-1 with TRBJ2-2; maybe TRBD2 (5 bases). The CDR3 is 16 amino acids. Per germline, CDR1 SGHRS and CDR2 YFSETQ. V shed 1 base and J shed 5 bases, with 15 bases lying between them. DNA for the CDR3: TGCGCCAGCAGCTTGATGGTGGGAGAGAGGACCGGGGAGCTGTTTTTT. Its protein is CASSLMVGERTGELFF. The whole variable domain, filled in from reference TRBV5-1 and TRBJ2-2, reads KAGVTQTPRYLIKTRGQQVTLSCSPISGHRSVSWYQQTPGQGLQFLFEYFSETQRNKGNFPGRFSGRQFSNSRSEMNVSTLELGDSALYLCASSLMVGERTGELFFGEGSRLTVL.

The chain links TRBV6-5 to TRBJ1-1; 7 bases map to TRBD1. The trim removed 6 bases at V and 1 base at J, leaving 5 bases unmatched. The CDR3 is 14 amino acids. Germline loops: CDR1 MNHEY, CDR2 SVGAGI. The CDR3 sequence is CASSPTGENTEAFF. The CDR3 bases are TGTGCCAGCAGCCCCACAGGGGAGAACACTGAAGCTTTCTTT.

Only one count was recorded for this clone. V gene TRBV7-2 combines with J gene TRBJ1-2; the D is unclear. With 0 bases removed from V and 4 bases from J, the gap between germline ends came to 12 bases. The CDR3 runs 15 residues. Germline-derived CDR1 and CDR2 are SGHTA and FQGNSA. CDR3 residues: CASSLARVASYGYTF. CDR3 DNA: TGTGCCAGCAGCTTAGCGCGCGTAGCTTCCTATGGCTACACCTTC.

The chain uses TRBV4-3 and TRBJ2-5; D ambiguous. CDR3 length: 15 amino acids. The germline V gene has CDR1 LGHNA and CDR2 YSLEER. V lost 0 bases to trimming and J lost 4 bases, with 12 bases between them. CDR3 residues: CASSQDFRARETQYF. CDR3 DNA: TGCGCCAGCAGCCAAGATTTCAGAGCTCGAGAGACCCAGTACTTC.

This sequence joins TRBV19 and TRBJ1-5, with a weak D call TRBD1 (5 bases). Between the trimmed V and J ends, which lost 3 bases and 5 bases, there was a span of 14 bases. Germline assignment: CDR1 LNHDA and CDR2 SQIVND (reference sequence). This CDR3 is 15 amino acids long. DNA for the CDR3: TGTGCCAGTAGTATCGAGGGCAGGGCTTATCAGCCCCAGCATTTT. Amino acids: CASSIEGRAYQPQHF.

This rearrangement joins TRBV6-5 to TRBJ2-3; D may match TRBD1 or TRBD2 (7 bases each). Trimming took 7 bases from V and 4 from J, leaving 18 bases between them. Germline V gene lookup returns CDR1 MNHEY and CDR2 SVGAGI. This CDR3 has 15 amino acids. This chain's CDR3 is CASTPGGARADTQYF. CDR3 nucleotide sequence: TGTGCCAGCACCCCAGGGGGGGCTCGCGCAGATACGCAGTATTTT.

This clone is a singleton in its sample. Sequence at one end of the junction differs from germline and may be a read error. This CDR3 is CASSPPGQVPGSVAF. The DNA for the CDR3 is TGTGCCAGCAGCCCACCGGGACAAGTACCAGGATCCGTCGCCTTC. V and J are TRBV7-9 and TRBJ2-7, with D possibly matching TRBD1 (6 bases). This CDR3 spans 15 amino acids. CDR1 and CDR2 (germline): SEHNR, FQNEAQ (reference sequence).

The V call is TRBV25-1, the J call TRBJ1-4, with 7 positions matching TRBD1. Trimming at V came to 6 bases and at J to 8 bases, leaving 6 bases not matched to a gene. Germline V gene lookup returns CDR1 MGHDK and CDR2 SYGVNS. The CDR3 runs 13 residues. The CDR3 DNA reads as TGTGCCAGCAGGGACAGGTTTCGCGAAAAACTGTTTTTT. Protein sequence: CASRDRFREKLFF.